The clone carrying this TCR beta chain turned up a few times. What it binds is not known. Each patient came to thyroid surgery without any prior treatment (of any kind). From germline, CDR1 is MNHEY and CDR2 SMNVEV (reference sequence). The V end lost 4 bases, the J end lost 4 bases, and 14 bases lay between the germline ends. The CDR3 extends over 14 amino acids. Using MiXCR, TCRdb reanalyzed the PCR reads. The table shows tens of thousands of clones, with 15% occurring only once. This specimen comes from a study of metastatic and nonmetastatic thyroid tumors. Study findings and constraints: Malignant thyroid tumors reportedly exceeded benign nodules significantly in TCR beta diversity, with the difference appearing in blood and tumor.

Sequencing used blood. The TCR comes from a female donor with papillary thyroid cancer or a benign thyroid nodule (not recorded which). Some clones in this sample may be carry-over from other donors' samples. The rearrangement uses TRBV27 and TRBJ2-7; the D gene could be TRBD1 or TRBD2 (5 bases each). The CDR3 nucleotides are TGTGCCAGCAGTTCGGGACCCCGGGGATACGAGCAGTACTTC. It specifies CASSSGPRGYEQYF.